The 31 T cell receptor beta chains below come from one sample, sequenced in a study of beta chain features in type 1 diabetes. Isolated RNA was reverse transcribed in full, so expressed TCRB transcripts were sequenced. TCRdb's copy holds only in-frame clones and misses some; the assay was immunoSEQ multiplex PCR. In the table there are about 16,000 clones, just under 55% of which are singletons. Sequencing was performed on stem cell memory CD4+ T cells from blood. The receptors here all came from a woman younger than 30 in good health.

In this sample, this clone turned up a few times. The V call is TRBV5-1, the J call TRBJ1-2, with D uncertain. Germline values: CDR1 SGHRS, CDR2 YFSETQ. V lost 1 base and J 0 bases, leaving 4 bases between the germline ends. The CDR3 is made up of 13 amino acids. The CDR3, as DNA: TGCGCCAGCAGCTTGACAGCTAACTATGGCTACACCTTC. It codes for CASSLTANYGYTF. Filled out from reference TRBV5-1 and TRBJ1-2, the complete variable domain reads KAGVTQTPRYLIKTRGQQVTLSCSPISGHRSVSWYQQTPGQGLQFLFEYFSETQRNKGNFPGRFSGRQFSNSRSEMNVSTLELGDSALYLCASSLTANYGYTFGSGTRLTVV.

In this sample, this clone turned up a few times. The V gene is TRBV5-6, the J gene TRBJ2-3; TRBD2 is a possible D gene (6 bases). V was trimmed by 10 bases and J by 0 bases, leaving 15 bases between them. Germline V gene lookup returns CDR1 SGHDT and CDR2 YYEEEE. The CDR3 loop spans 14 amino acids. The chain's CDR3 is CASTGERSTDTQYF. CDR3 DNA: TGTGCCTCCACGGGGGAGCGGAGCACAGATACGCAGTATTTT.

V is TRBV28 and J is TRBJ2-5; 10 bases line up with TRBD2. V gave up 4 bases and J gave up 3 bases; unmatched junction bases: 8. CDR1 and CDR2 (germline): MDHEN, SYDVKM. This CDR3 has 16 residues. CDR3 protein: CASSSQGSGGKETQYF. The CDR3 region has the DNA TGTGCCAGCAGTTCCCAGGGTAGCGGGGGGAAAGAGACCCAGTACTTC.

This clone has a handful of counts. The J gene is TRBJ1-2, the V gene TRBV5-6, with a weak D call TRBD1 (5 bases). Germline CDR1 reads SGHDT; CDR2 reads YYEEEE. The CDR3 extends over 14 amino acids. Trimming pared 2 bases from V and 1 base from J, leaving 9 bases between. The chain's CDR3 is CASSFNRLNYGYTF. CDR3 bases: TGTGCCAGCAGCTTCAACAGGCTTAACTATGGCTACACCTTC.

The genes are TRBV11-1 and TRBJ2-2; a weak D match, TRBD1 (6 bases). Germline V gene data show CDR1 as SGHAT and CDR2 as FQDESV (reference sequence). V lost 0 bases to trimming and J lost 6 bases, with 11 bases between them. The CDR3 has 15 amino acids. This chain's CDR3 is CASSLAGARSGELFF. The CDR3 DNA sequence: TGTGCCAGCAGCTTAGCGGGGGCAAGATCCGGGGAGCTGTTTTTT. Complete variable domain (other parts from reference TRBV11-1 and TRBJ2-2): EAEVAQSPRYKITEKSQAVAFWCDPISGHATLYWYRQILGQGPELLVQFQDESVVDDSQLPKDRFSAERLKGVDSTLKIQPAELGDSAMYLCASSLAGARSGELFFGEGSRLTVL.

The rearrangement joins TRBV5-1 to TRBJ2-1, with a possible D match to TRBD1 (6 bases). Germline CDR1 reads SGHRS; CDR2 reads YFSETQ. The CDR3 runs 15 residues. V lost 0 bases and J 4 bases, leaving 11 bases between the germline ends. The CDR3 bases are TGCGCCAGCAGCTTGGGAACAGGGACGTACAATGAGCAGTTCTTC. Its translation: CASSLGTGTYNEQFF.

This clone has more than one count but fewer than ten. The chain couples TRBV29-1 to TRBJ1-5; 7 bases match TRBD1. CDR1 and CDR2 (germline): SQVTM, ANQGSEA. This CDR3 spans 14 amino acids. With V trimmed by 6 bases and J by 7 bases, 12 bases remained unmatched. CDR3 in DNA: TGCAGCGTGGGTAAAGGGGGCGCGGGACAGCCCCAGCATTTT. Amino acids: CSVGKGGAGQPQHF.

Only a few counts were recorded for this clone. The V and J genes are TRBV29-1 and TRBJ2-3, with TRBD2 matching over 7 bases. CDR3 length equals 14 residues. Germline V gene lookup returns CDR1 SQVTM and CDR2 ANQGSEA. J lost 1 base, V lost 5 bases, and 6 bases had no gene match. In DNA, the CDR3 is TGCAGCGTTTTCGGGGGGACTGGCACAGATACGCAGTATTTT. This gives the protein CSVFGGTGTDTQYF.

This clone turned up a few times. This chain uses TRBV2 with TRBJ2-7; weak D call: TRBD1 (6 bases). The CDR3 is made up of 18 amino acids. Trimming removed 3 bases from V and 1 base from J, with 22 bases in between. Germline CDR1 SNHLY, CDR2 FYNNEI. The CDR3 loop is CASSDRLGSNRDSYEQYF. In DNA form, the CDR3 reads TGTGCCAGCAGTGACCGTCTTGGAAGTAACAGGGATTCCTACGAGCAGTACTTC.

The chain recombines TRBV7-9 with TRBJ2-5, with TRBD2 matching 8 bases. Trimming took 3 bases from V and 3 from J; bases not matched to a gene: 9. CDR3 size: 16 residues. The V gene's germline CDR1 is SEHNR and CDR2 FQNEAQ (reference sequence). The CDR3 here is CASSLGRSGRKETQYF. The CDR3 region has the DNA TGTGCCAGCAGCTTGGGGAGGAGCGGGAGAAAAGAGACCCAGTACTTC.

V usage is TRBV4-2 and J usage is TRBJ2-3; TRBD2 matches at 8 bases. CDR3 length equals 15 residues. V lost 1 base, J lost 5 bases, and 5 bases stayed unmatched. Per germline, CDR1 LGHNA and CDR2 YNFKEQ. The CDR3 sequence is CASSQVSGIGDTQYF. In DNA form, the CDR3 reads TGTGCCAGCAGCCAAGTTAGCGGGATTGGAGATACGCAGTATTTT.

The chain combines TRBV5-1 with TRBJ2-4; D is perhaps TRBD1 (5 bases). The CDR3 sequence is 19 residues long. Per the germline V gene, CDR1 is SGHRS and CDR2 is YFSETQ. V was pared by 1 base and J by 1 base, with 21 bases between. The CDR3 protein is CASSLSFQGGFSAKNIQYF. CDR3 sequence (DNA): TGCGCCAGCAGCTTGTCATTTCAGGGCGGCTTTTCTGCCAAAAACATTCAGTACTTC.

This clone was counted only a few times. V gene TRBV9 combines with J gene TRBJ2-1, with D tentatively TRBD2 (7 bases). Germline values: CDR1 SGDLS, CDR2 YYNGEE. Trimming removed 0 bases at V and 7 bases at J, with 14 bases between. The CDR3 sequence is 15 residues long. The CDR3 protein is CASSVAGGTGNEQFF. The CDR3 nucleotides read TGTGCCAGCAGCGTAGCGGGGGGAACAGGGAATGAGCAGTTCTTC.

The chain combines TRBV6-1 with TRBJ1-4; TRBD1 matches 10 bases. V trimming: 5 bases; J trimming: 8 bases; junction bases outside the gene matches: 8. This CDR3 contains 15 residues. In germline, CDR1 is MNHNS, CDR2 SASEGT. This chain's CDR3 is CASSSRDRGNEKLFF. CDR3 in DNA: TGTGCCAGCAGTAGCCGGGACAGGGGTAACGAAAAACTGTTTTTT.

The V call is TRBV5-4, the J call TRBJ2-7; maybe TRBD1 (5 bases). This CDR3 is built from 14 residues. Germline CDR1 is SGHNT and CDR2 is YYREEE (reference sequence). The V and J ends lost 0 bases and 2 bases respectively, with 9 bases between them. The CDR3 DNA reads TGTGCCAGCAGCTTGGATCAGGGTCCCTACGAGCAGTACTTC. It encodes CASSLDQGPYEQYF. The whole variable domain, remainder taken from reference TRBV5-4 and TRBJ2-7, is ETGVTQSPTHLIKTRGQQVTLRCSSQSGHNTVSWYQQALGQGPQFIFQYYREEENGRGNFPPRFSGLQFPNYSSELNVNALELDDSALYLCASSLDQGPYEQYFGPGTRLTVT.

The chain is built from TRBV6-5 and TRBJ2-1; TRBD2 is a possible D gene (6 bases). V was clipped by 6 bases and J by 10 bases, with 13 bases between them. The CDR3 spans 12 residues. The germline gives CDR1 MNHEY, CDR2 SVGAGI. Here the CDR3 reads CASSGGIYEQFF. The CDR3 DNA reads as TGTGCCAGCAGCGGAGGGATTTACGAGCAGTTCTTC.

The chain uses TRBV6-1 and TRBJ1-6; no clear D gene. CDR1 MNHNS and CDR2 SASEGT come from the germline V gene. CDR3 length equals 13 residues. V lost 2 bases to trimming and J lost 6 bases, with 5 bases between them. The DNA of the CDR3 is TGTGCCAGCAGTGAATCGCGTAATTCACCCCTCCACTTT. Protein product: CASSESRNSPLHF.

In this sample, this clone turned up a few times. The V and J genes are TRBV7-9 and TRBJ2-7; 9 bases are a match to TRBD1. Germline V gives CDR1 SEHNR, CDR2 FQNEAQ (reference sequence). The CDR3 extends over 13 amino acids. CDR3 residues: CASSSRDRASSQV. In DNA, the CDR3 is TGTGCCAGCAGCTCCCGGGACAGGGCGTCTTCACAGGTC.

The genes are TRBV7-9 and TRBJ1-1; unclear D gene. Looked up from germline, CDR1 is SEHNR and CDR2 is FQNEAQ (reference sequence). This CDR3 spans 12 amino acids. Trimming took 7 bases from V and 2 from J, leaving 8 bases between them. CDR3 protein: CASKMTNTEAFF. The CDR3 DNA follows: TGTGCCAGCAAGATGACTAACACTGAAGCTTTCTTT.

The chain has TRBV5-5 and TRBJ1-5; D remains unclear. Germline CDR1 is SGHKS and CDR2 is YYEKEE (reference sequence). The CDR3 covers 14 residues. Trimming left V 0 bases short and J 0 bases short, with 4 bases between. The CDR3 nucleotides are TGTGCCAGCAGCTTGGATCGTAGCAATCAGCCCCAGCATTTT. Translation: CASSLDRSNQPQHF.

The rearrangement uses TRBV7-9 and TRBJ2-6; D possibly corresponds to TRBD1 (7 bases). Germline V gene lookup returns CDR1 SEHNR and CDR2 FQNEAQ (reference sequence). The V end lost 3 bases, the J end lost 0 bases, and 15 bases lay between the germline ends. The CDR3 covers 18 residues. CDR3 loop: CASSFIAGQSSGANVLTF. As DNA, the CDR3 is TGTGCCAGCAGCTTTATTGCGGGACAGTCCTCTGGGGCCAACGTCCTGACTTTC. Looking up the rest from reference TRBV7-9 and TRBJ2-6 gives the full variable domain: DTGVSQNPRHKITKRGQNVTFRCDPISEHNRLYWYRQTLGQGPEFLTYFQNEAQLEKSRLLSDRFSAERPKGSFSTLEIQRTEQGDSAMYLCASSFIAGQSSGANVLTFGAGSRLTVL.

CDR3 amino acids: CASSMGWDRVNQPQHF. Here the CDR3 DNA reads TGTGCCAGTAGTATGGGGTGGGACAGGGTCAATCAGCCCCAGCATTTT. The chain has TRBV19 and TRBJ1-5; 9 nucleotides match TRBD1. The V gene's germline CDR1 is LNHDA and CDR2 SQIVND (reference sequence). Trimming cost V 3 bases and J 3 bases; bases outside gene matches: 6. This CDR3 spans 16 amino acids.

The rearrangement joins TRBV7-8 to TRBJ2-3; 11 nucleotides match TRBD2. V was pared by 5 bases and J by 2 bases, with 6 bases of the junction left unmatched. This CDR3 is 16 amino acids long. Per the germline V gene, CDR1 is SGHVS and CDR2 is FQNEAQ. In DNA, the CDR3 is TGTGCCAGCAGCCCTGGACTAGCGGGTTTCACAGATACGCAGTATTTT. Its translation: CASSPGLAGFTDTQYF.

The J gene is TRBJ2-2, the V gene TRBV7-9, with 8 bases fitting TRBD2. Germline lookup yields CDR1 SEHNR and CDR2 FQNEAQ (reference sequence). This CDR3 has 16 residues. V trimming: 5 bases; J trimming: 7 bases; junction bases outside the gene matches: 12. The CDR3 DNA reads TGTGCCAGCAGCCCGGGGGGGACTACCTTCGGCGGGGAGCTGTTTTTT. Translated, it gives CASSPGGTTFGGELFF.

The J gene is TRBJ2-5, the V gene TRBV5-5; 8 bases line up with TRBD1. Germline V gives CDR1 SGHKS, CDR2 YYEKEE (reference sequence). The CDR3 is 14 residues long. Losses at the gene ends were 6 bases for V and 4 bases for J; bases not matched to a gene: 8. The CDR3 DNA reads as TGTGCCAGCACCGTGCCAGGGGGCCGAGAGACCCAGTACTTC. Its protein product is CASTVPGGRETQYF.

The chain is built from TRBV5-1 and TRBJ1-6; 7 bases match TRBD1. The CDR3 is 16 amino acids. Trimming at V came to 4 bases and at J to 7 bases, leaving 11 bases not matched to a gene. Germline V gives CDR1 SGHRS, CDR2 YFSETQ. CDR3 nucleotide sequence: TGCGCCAGCAGCGTCTCCAACACAGGGGCGAATTCACCCCTCCACTTT. Translating gives CASSVSNTGANSPLHF. The variable domain in full, with the rest retrieved from reference TRBV5-1 and TRBJ1-6, is KAGVTQTPRYLIKTRGQQVTLSCSPISGHRSVSWYQQTPGQGLQFLFEYFSETQRNKGNFPGRFSGRQFSNSRSEMNVSTLELGDSALYLCASSVSNTGANSPLHFGNGTRLTVT.

This chain links TRBV18 with TRBJ1-3, with D perhaps matching TRBD1 (6 bases). The germline gives CDR1 KGHSH, CDR2 LQKENI. Between the trimmed V and J ends, which lost 4 bases and 0 bases, there was a span of 13 bases. The length of the CDR3 is 16 residues. The CDR3 DNA sequence: TGTGCCAGCTCACTACTACAGGGCCTCTCTGGAAACACCATATATTTT. This encodes CASSLLQGLSGNTIYF.

The V and J genes are TRBV6-1 and TRBJ1-1; D remains unclear. Germline V CDR1 and CDR2: MNHNS, SASEGT. Trimming removed 0 bases from V and 6 bases from J, with 11 bases in between. This CDR3 spans 14 amino acids. The CDR3 DNA follows: TGTGCCAGCAGTGAAGCCCGAGGGAATTCTGAAGCTTTCTTT. Residues: CASSEARGNSEAFF.

This clone has just a few counts. This chain connects TRBV2 to TRBJ2-5; D may be TRBD1 (6 bases). Per germline, CDR1 SNHLY and CDR2 FYNNEI. The CDR3 totals 14 residues. V was trimmed by 8 bases and J by 2 bases, leaving 15 bases between them. Here the CDR3 DNA reads TGTGCCAGCTGTGCGACGGACAGACAAGAGACCCAGTACTTC. Encoded protein: CASCATDRQETQYF.

This rearrangement joins TRBV5-4 to TRBJ2-2; 7 nucleotides line up with TRBD2. Germline CDR1 is SGHNT and CDR2 is YYREEE (reference sequence). The J segment lost 5 bases and the V segment lost 10 bases, leaving 8 bases of the junction unmatched. The CDR3 has 13 amino acids. CDR3 sequence: CAAGEQRTGELFF. Here the CDR3 DNA reads TGTGCCGCGGGGGAACAGCGAACCGGGGAGCTGTTTTTT. Together with reference TRBV5-4 and TRBJ2-2, the CDR3 gives the full variable domain: ETGVTQSPTHLIKTRGQQVTLRCSSQSGHNTVSWYQQALGQGPQFIFQYYREEENGRGNFPPRFSGLQFPNYSSELNVNALELDDSALYLCAAGEQRTGELFFGEGSRLTVL.

This clone was seen more than once but under ten times. The chain links TRBV7-9 to TRBJ1-3, with D perhaps TRBD1 (5 bases). Trimming cost V 2 bases and J 2 bases, with 13 bases left between them. The CDR3 has 16 amino acids. Germline CDR1 SEHNR, CDR2 FQNEAQ (reference sequence). The CDR3 nucleotides are TGTGCCAGCAGCTTACGGGGGGAGACGGCTGGAAACACCATATATTTT. Translated: CASSLRGETAGNTIYF.